The 6 T cell receptor beta chains in this list originate from one sample, sequenced in a study of identical twins. TCRdb ran MiXCR on the 5' RACE reads and lists one entry per CDR3 protein. This repertoire shows roughly 630,000 distinct CDR3 sequences, just over 7% found once; its top ten account for less than 2%. Separately, the same data were catalogued under a study of yellow fever vaccine responses in identical twins.

Sequencing input: PBMCs. The origin of the receptors is a woman aged 18-35 years in good health.

The table lists this clonotype with many counts. The genes are TRBV2 and TRBJ2-1, with 12 bases that match TRBD2. Germline V gives CDR1 SNHLY, CDR2 FYNNEI. This CDR3 has 13 residues. J was trimmed by 13 bases and V by 7 bases; bases with no gene match: 8. The CDR3: CASTRLAGDQQFF. In nucleotides, the CDR3 is TGTGCCAGCACCCGACTAGCGGGAGATCAACAGTTCTTC.

This clonotype was observed a handful of times. V and J are TRBV2 and TRBJ2-5, with D tentatively TRBD1 (6 bases). CDR1 is SNHLY, CDR2 FYNNEI, per germline. This CDR3 is 13 amino acids long. With 10 bases removed from V and 2 bases from J, the gap between germline ends came to 14 bases. CDR3 in amino acids: CANQGNRQETQYF. The CDR3, as DNA: TGTGCCAACCAGGGGAACAGACAAGAGACCCAGTACTTC.

This clonotype has just a few counts. The rearrangement links TRBV25-1 to TRBJ2-5; the match to TRBD1 covers 7 bases. The CDR3 spans 16 residues. The V segment lost 6 bases and the J segment 4 bases; nucleotides outside the gene matches: 14. Germline CDR1 is MGHDK and CDR2 is SYGVNS. Written as DNA, the CDR3 is TGTGCCAGCAGCAAACAGGGGATTTTACAAGCAGAGACCCAGTACTTC. As protein: CASSKQGILQAETQYF. Supplemented by reference TRBV25-1 and TRBJ2-5, the full variable domain reads EADIYQTPRYLVIGTGKKITLECSQTMGHDKMYWYQQDPGMELHLIHYSYGVNSTEKGDLSSESTVSRIRTEHFPLTLESARPSHTSQYLCASSKQGILQAETQYFGPGTRLLVL.

The V and J genes are TRBV6-5 and TRBJ2-2, with D uncertain. The CDR3 is made up of 15 amino acids. Germline V CDR1 and CDR2: MNHEY, SVGAGI. The V end was cut by 0 bases, the J end by 3 bases, with 8 bases between. The CDR3 nucleotides are TGTGCCAGCAGTTACTCGCGTTACGACACCGGGGAGCTGTTTTTT. Its translation is CASSYSRYDTGELFF.

This clonotype was detected many times. The chain couples TRBV20-1 to TRBJ2-5; no definite D call. The CDR3 loop spans 13 amino acids. Trimming left V 0 bases short and J 2 bases short, with 7 bases between. In germline, CDR1 is DFQATT, CDR2 SNEGSKA (reference sequence). CDR3 region: CSAREALQETQYF. The CDR3, as DNA: TGCAGTGCTAGAGAGGCACTTCAAGAGACCCAGTACTTC.

This clonotype was seen a handful of times. The chain uses TRBV20-1 and TRBJ1-1, with 8 bases matching TRBD1. Germline V gives CDR1 DFQATT, CDR2 SNEGSKA (reference sequence). The V gene end was trimmed by 0 bases and the J gene end by 8 bases; junction bases not matched to a gene: 5. The CDR3 runs 13 residues. CDR3 sequence reads: CSAREDWTGEAFF. DNA of the CDR3: TGCAGTGCTAGAGAAGACTGGACAGGGGAAGCTTTCTTT.